This TCR beta chain was documented in a study of neoadjuvant nivolumab and ipilimumab in lung cancer (dated by TCRdb to about 2020). Context from the whole study: In the NEOSTAR trial, nivolumab was administered intravenously at 3 mg/kg on days 1, 15 and 29, and the combination arm also received ipilimumab 1 mg/kg on day 1 only. The major pathologic response (MPR) rate in the intention-to-treat population in each study arm was designated as the primary trial endpoint. Of the 45 or so patients with operable NSCLC treated in the trial, around 23 were randomized to nivolumab monotherapy and roughly 21 to nivolumab plus ipilimumab. The study compared TCR repertoires in pretherapy (baseline) peripheral blood with TCR repertoires in tumors resected at surgery after neoadjuvant immune checkpoint blockade. Matched pretherapy and resected tumor pairs were analyzed from seven patients, of whom four had been treated with nivolumab and three with nivolumab plus ipilimumab. The paper's findings and limits, for the study overall: No significant correlation was found between TCR clonality and pathologic tumor regression, and only one major-pathologic-response sample was available for the clonality analysis. Pretherapy blood TCR richness correlated positively with richness in tumors resected after neoadjuvant therapy (Spearman R of about 0.81). Compared with tumor-adjacent uninvolved lung, resected tumors had greater TCR richness and clonality, and increases showed up in more of the dual-therapy-treated tumors. From pretherapy to surgery, tumor T-cell richness and clonality went up in three of three dual-therapy tumors, versus only two of four nivolumab-treated tumors. A small number of samples was subjected to TCR sequencing.

Explained via the paper, the time point label denotes: at surgical resection after neoadjuvant nivolumab +/- ipilimumab. Samples came from the phase 2 randomized NEOSTAR trial, which tested neoadjuvant nivolumab or nivolumab plus ipilimumab followed by surgery in operable NSCLC. Libraries were prepared through the immunoSEQ multiplex PCR assay. In the authors' own workflow: Repertoires were summarized in terms of richness and clonality, and significantly expanded and contracted clones between pre- and post-therapy samples were identified. Drawn from immuneACCESS, this table holds only the in-frame rearrangements with V and J called that TCRdb kept. Clones are partly lost; checked studies trace under half to an unresolved V gene and leave the rest unexplained. V, J and clone size reflect that table, while D and trimming were determined from the DNA. Recorded for this sample are 15,000 to 20,000 clones; around 69% of them occurred a single time. Under 8.5% of the sample goes to the ten largest clones.

There are a few counts of this clone. What antigen it recognizes has not been identified. There are no base qualities to consult, and no much larger clone falls within one base. The germline V gene yields SQVTM for CDR1 and ANQGSEA for CDR2. Including cysteine and phenylalanine, the CDR3 has 15 amino acids. Only CDR3 DNA remains: 45 bases, in frame from the first base. V drops 4 bases and J drops 2 bases, leaving 18 bases in between. Recombination linked TRBV29-1 to TRBJ2-7; the D gene is perhaps TRBD2, from 6 matching bases. The clonotype comes from an adult with non-small cell lung cancer. Sequencing was performed on tumor tissue, taken after neoadjuvant nivolumab, alone or with ipilimumab, at or shortly before surgery. The CDR3 loop reads CSVAPETGVTYEQYF. DNA sequence: TGCAGCGTTGCCCCCGAGACGGGGGTCACCTACGAGCAGTACTTC.